The 15 T cell receptor beta chains reported below all come from one sample, sequenced in a study of CD8 T cells in ankylosing spondylitis. Study results and limitations: Blood of patients with ankylosing spondylitis appeared to be characterized by a TCR beta motif of eight highly homologous variants.

TCRdb ran MiXCR on the 5' RACE reads and lists one entry per CDR3 protein. The sample holds about 840,000 distinct CDR3 sequences; 10% to 15% are singletons and the top ten take 0.51%. No cognate antigen is known for these TCRs. Input material: blood, either unsorted or a sorted T cell fraction (not recorded which). The origin of the receptors is a male donor with ankylosing spondylitis.

This chain uses TRBV6-5 with TRBJ2-1; weak D call: TRBD2 (7 bases). The CDR3 has 14 amino acids. V lost 2 bases, J lost 6 bases, and 11 bases lay in between. The V gene's germline CDR1 is MNHEY and CDR2 SVGAGI. The CDR3 bases are TGTGCCAGCAGTTACGGGGGGGCCTCCAATGAGCAGTTCTTC. This encodes CASSYGGASNEQFF.

The V and J genes are TRBV20-1 and TRBJ2-7; 9 nucleotides agree with TRBD2. Germline V gene lookup returns CDR1 DFQATT and CDR2 SNEGSKA (reference sequence). V dropped 5 bases and J dropped 6; count of bases not matched to a gene: 8. The CDR3 is 13 amino acids. In DNA, the CDR3 is TGCAGTGCTGTGACTAGCGGTGATCGCGAGCAGTACTTC. This codes for CSAVTSGDREQYF.

This clonotype is a singleton in its sample. The chain uses TRBV10-3 and TRBJ2-5; 11 positions agree with TRBD1. V shed 9 bases and J 5 bases; nucleotides not matched to a gene: 8. CDR3 length: 14 residues. CDR1 and CDR2 from the germline V gene are ENHRY and SYGVKD. The DNA of the CDR3 is TGTGCCATAGCCCTGGGACAGGGGGTGGAGACCCAGTACTTC. Its protein is CAIALGQGVETQYF.

V gene TRBV7-9 combines with J gene TRBJ2-1; TRBD1 might be the D (5 bases). V gave up 4 bases and J gave up 6 bases, with 13 bases separating them. This CDR3 is built from 14 residues. Looked up from germline, CDR1 is SEHNR and CDR2 is FQNEAQ (reference sequence). The CDR3, as DNA: TGTGCCAGCAGCTCCTCAGGGTCGAGCAATGAGCAGTTCTTC. Translation: CASSSSGSSNEQFF.

This chain joins TRBV24-1 and TRBJ2-2, with D uncertain. The CDR3 contains 13 residues. Germline loops: CDR1 KGHDR, CDR2 SFDVKD. V was clipped by 9 bases and J by 1 base, with 8 bases between them. This CDR3 is CATSHGNTGELFF. CDR3 bases: TGTGCCACCTCCCATGGGAACACCGGGGAGCTGTTTTTT.

This clonotype has more than one count but fewer than ten. J is TRBJ2-7 and V is TRBV7-9; D is possibly TRBD2 (5 bases). Germline CDR1 and CDR2: SEHNR and FQNEAQ (reference sequence). The V gene lost 4 bases and the J gene lost 6 bases, with 10 bases spanning the gap. The CDR3 contains 12 residues. CDR3 nucleotide sequence: TGTGCCAGCAGCTCCGCCGGACTCGAGCAGTACTTC. Encoded protein: CASSSAGLEQYF. The entire variable domain, with the rest obtained from reference TRBV7-9 and TRBJ2-7, is as follows: DTGVSQNPRHKITKRGQNVTFRCDPISEHNRLYWYRQTLGQGPEFLTYFQNEAQLEKSRLLSDRFSAERPKGSFSTLEIQRTEQGDSAMYLCASSSAGLEQYFGPGTRLTVT.

About this clonotype: An end of the junction does not agree with germline; a read error may underlie this. CDR3 nucleotide sequence: TGTGCCAGCAGCCCCACGGGGGTAAATGAAAACCTGTTTTTT. Protein sequence: CASSPTGVNENLFF. This chain joins TRBV7-2 and TRBJ1-4, with D possibly TRBD1 on 5 matching bases. The CDR3 spans 14 residues. The germline V gene encodes CDR1 SGHTA and CDR2 FQGNSA.

There are many counts of this clonotype. The chain is built from TRBV5-1 and TRBJ1-1; a weak D match, TRBD1 (6 bases). The CDR3 sequence is 14 residues long. V dropped 0 bases and J dropped 4 bases, with 10 bases sitting between them. Germline CDR1 reads SGHRS; CDR2 reads YFSETQ. The CDR3 DNA reads as TGCGCCAGCAGCTTGGACAGGGTCGGCACTGAAGCTTTCTTT. It is translated as CASSLDRVGTEAFF.

This clonotype was picked up many times. This chain connects TRBV20-1 to TRBJ2-1; TRBD1 agrees at 7 bases. The CDR3 totals 13 residues. J gave up 4 bases and V 6 bases, and 6 bases lay outside the gene matches. Germline V gives CDR1 DFQATT, CDR2 SNEGSKA (reference sequence). The CDR3 region is CSAAGTAYNEQFF. The DNA of the CDR3 is TGCAGTGCCGCCGGGACAGCGTACAATGAGCAGTTCTTC.

This clonotype was counted ten times or more. This chain links TRBV20-1 with TRBJ2-1; a weak D match, TRBD2 (6 bases). Germline V gene data show CDR1 as DFQATT and CDR2 as SNEGSKA (reference sequence). Between the trimmed V and J ends, which lost 6 bases and 4 bases, there was a span of 16 bases. The CDR3 length is 14 residues. DNA for the CDR3: TGCAGTGCATTGCTTCGGGAGAGGTACAATGAGCAGTTCTTC. Its protein is CSALLRERYNEQFF.

This clonotype was observed a handful of times. The chain uses TRBV7-2 and TRBJ1-4, with 7 bases matching TRBD1. The trim removed 5 bases at V and 2 bases at J, leaving 5 bases unmatched. The V gene's germline CDR1 is SGHTA and CDR2 FQGNSA. The CDR3 runs to 15 residues. The DNA for the CDR3 is TGTGCCAGCAGCCACCAGACAGGGACTAATGAAAAACTGTTTTTT. Protein: CASSHQTGTNEKLFF.

This clonotype has just a few counts. This chain connects TRBV7-8 to TRBJ1-2; D is ambiguous. Per germline, CDR1 SGHVS and CDR2 FQNEAQ. The CDR3 has 13 amino acids. The V and J ends lost 0 bases and 4 bases respectively, with 6 bases between them. CDR3 nucleotides: TGTGCCAGCAGCTTAGCCTTTTCCTATGGCTACACCTTC. Its translation: CASSLAFSYGYTF.

The V call is TRBV5-6, the J call TRBJ2-1, with D perhaps TRBD1 (5 bases). The germline CDR1 and CDR2 sequences are SGHDT and YYEEEE. V was cut by 1 base and J by 12 bases, with 14 bases left in between. The CDR3 is 13 residues long. DNA for the CDR3: TGTGCCAGCAGCTTGACAGGTACGATGAGGCAGTTCTTC. Amino acid sequence: CASSLTGTMRQFF.

This clonotype showed up just a few times. The V call is TRBV30, the J call TRBJ2-2; 10 bases map to TRBD2. This CDR3 contains 17 residues. Germline CDR1 is GTSNPN and CDR2 is SVGIG (reference sequence). V was clipped by 3 bases and J by 6 bases; unmatched bases: 13. The CDR3: CAWRTLRTSGKAGELFF. The CDR3, as DNA: TGTGCCTGGAGGACCCTCCGTACTAGCGGGAAAGCCGGGGAGCTGTTTTTT.

This clonotype has at least ten counts. The genes are TRBV29-1 and TRBJ1-4, with a possible D match to TRBD1 (6 bases). Germline values: CDR1 SQVTM, CDR2 ANQGSEA. Trimming left V 7 bases short and J 5 bases short, with 14 bases between. The length of the CDR3 is 13 residues. The CDR3: CSAARGANEKLFF. CDR3 DNA: TGCAGCGCTGCCAGGGGAGCGAATGAAAAACTGTTTTTT.